The present entry profiles one T cell receptor (beta chain) with its context. The antigen remains undetermined. Clones were read by immunoSEQ multiplex PCR, and TCRdb kept only the in-frame ones, dropping some. This sample has some 460,000 clones, with 80% to 90% found just once. This sample was taken from a study of Ad26.COV2.S vaccination and SARS-CoV-2 variants. Overall study: Among those in the COV1001 Ad26.COV2.S trial arm was the donor. Doses of Ad26.COV2.S were injected into muscle once or twice, 56 days apart. Whole-study findings and limits: People who got the vaccine had more spike-specific TCR breadth than people who got placebo. Placebo recipients and vaccine recipients were similar in non-spike TCR breadth.

Treatment: 15 to 20 received Ad26.COV2.S at low or high dose, single or two shots; roughly five received placebo; per-sample allocation not given. Samples were taken on day 63 after the first vaccine or placebo injection. Per the germline V gene, CDR1 is DFQATT and CDR2 is SNEGSKA (reference sequence). Germline trimming cut 3 bases from V and 2 bases from J; bases unmatched to any gene: 11. This CDR3 contains 16 residues. This clonotype originated in a person between 18 and 59 years old who received the Ad26.COV2.S COVID-19 vaccine or a placebo. Sequencing was performed on peripheral blood, taken in a trial of Ad26.COV2.S vaccine versus placebo. V is TRBV20-1 and J is TRBJ2-7; 9 bases map to TRBD2. Here the CDR3 DNA reads TGCAGTGCTAGTTTGACGACTAGCGGACTACCCTACGAGCAGTACTTC. It specifies CSASLTTSGLPYEQYF.